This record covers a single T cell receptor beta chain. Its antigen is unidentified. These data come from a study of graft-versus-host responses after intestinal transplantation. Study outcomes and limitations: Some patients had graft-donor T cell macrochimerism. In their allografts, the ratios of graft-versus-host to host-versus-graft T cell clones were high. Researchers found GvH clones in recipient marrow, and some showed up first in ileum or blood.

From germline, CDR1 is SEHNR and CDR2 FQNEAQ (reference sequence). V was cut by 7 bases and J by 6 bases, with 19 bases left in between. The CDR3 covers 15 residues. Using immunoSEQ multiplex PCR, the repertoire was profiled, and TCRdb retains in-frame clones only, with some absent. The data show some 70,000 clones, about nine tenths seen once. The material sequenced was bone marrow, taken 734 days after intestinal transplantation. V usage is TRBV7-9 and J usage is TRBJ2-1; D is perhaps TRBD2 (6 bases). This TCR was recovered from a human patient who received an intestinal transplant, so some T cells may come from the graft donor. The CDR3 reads CASKVVGGLSNEQFF. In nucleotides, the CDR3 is TGTGCCAGCAAGGTGGTAGGAGGGCTAAGCAATGAGCAGTTCTTC.